The clone carrying this T cell receptor (beta chain) was recorded many times. Antigen unknown. Stated time point: sample taken at primary tumor resection. Whole RNA came from tumor, nontumor lung or frozen PBMC and was sequenced without being sorted. This sample is drawn from a study of spatial heterogeneity in lung cancer. One entry per CDR3 protein, called by TCRdb with MiXCR from the 5' RACE reads. The sample has 15,000 to 20,000 distinct CDR3 sequences; 6.2% are singletons. Notes on the study in general: Counts of expanded alpha and beta TCRs within tumors tracked the tumor nonsynonymous mutation count.

The V and J ends lost 5 bases and 4 bases, in that order; junction bases with no gene match: 7. Germline lookup yields CDR1 DFQATT and CDR2 SNEGSKA (reference sequence). The CDR3 totals 16 residues. Sample: lung tumor tissue, taken at surgery. This sequence was found in a male donor with early-stage non-small cell lung cancer. The rearrangement links TRBV20-1 to TRBJ2-5; 16 bases are shared with TRBD2. CDR3 bases: TGCAGTGCTCTCGGGACTAGCGGGGGGGCCCGAGAGACCCAGTACTTC. This translates into CSALGTSGGARETQYF.